The sequence of this TCR beta chain was determined in a study of T cells and Merkel cell carcinoma outcomes. CDR1 LGHNA and CDR2 YNFKEQ come from the germline V gene. The length of the CDR3 is 15 residues. V gave up 4 bases and J gave up 1 base, with 8 bases separating them. Study-wide results and caveats: Merkel cell carcinoma outcomes were reportedly predicted by repertoire and T-cell density.

TCRdb's copy holds only in-frame clones and misses some; the assay was immunoSEQ multiplex PCR. The sample lists more than 12,000 clones, around 90% occurring once. To note about this clone: Antigen specificity is unknown.

The sample comprised tumor tissue from Merkel cell carcinoma. The chain employs TRBV4-2 and TRBJ2-6; D is undetermined. This TCR derives from a human donor with Merkel cell carcinoma. The CDR3 here is CASSRSVSGANVLTF. For the CDR3, the DNA is TGTGCCAGCAGCCGATCGGTATCTGGGGCCAACGTCCTGACTTTC.